Included here is one TCR beta chain sequence, with context. Alongside a J-beta primer mix, a sample-barcoded 5' primer served in a second PCR lasting roughly 7 to 12 cycles. Carrying 12 random nucleotides, a template-switch adaptor labeled each individual cDNA molecule. From the 5' RACE reads, TCRdb called clonotypes with MiXCR, one entry per CDR3 protein. The table includes under 700,000 distinct CDR3 sequences, under 30% detected once. This record belongs to a study of blood T cells in healthy people across ages. This same sample was also part of a study on T cells of mothers and their children. That source adds: RNA extracted was entirely used for cDNA synthesis, approximately 1.6 ug per 15 ul.

The sample taken for sequencing was blood. The source is a boy aged 5-17 years in good health.

CDR3: CASSPLDPVDGTEAFF. The CDR3, as DNA: TGTGCCAGCAGCCCCCTCGACCCGGTCGACGGCACTGAAGCTTTCTTT. This chain links TRBV3-1 with TRBJ1-1; D is uncertain. CDR3 length: 16 residues. V was cut by 4 bases and J by 4 bases, with 19 bases left in between. Germline CDR1 is LGHDT and CDR2 is YNNKEL (reference sequence).